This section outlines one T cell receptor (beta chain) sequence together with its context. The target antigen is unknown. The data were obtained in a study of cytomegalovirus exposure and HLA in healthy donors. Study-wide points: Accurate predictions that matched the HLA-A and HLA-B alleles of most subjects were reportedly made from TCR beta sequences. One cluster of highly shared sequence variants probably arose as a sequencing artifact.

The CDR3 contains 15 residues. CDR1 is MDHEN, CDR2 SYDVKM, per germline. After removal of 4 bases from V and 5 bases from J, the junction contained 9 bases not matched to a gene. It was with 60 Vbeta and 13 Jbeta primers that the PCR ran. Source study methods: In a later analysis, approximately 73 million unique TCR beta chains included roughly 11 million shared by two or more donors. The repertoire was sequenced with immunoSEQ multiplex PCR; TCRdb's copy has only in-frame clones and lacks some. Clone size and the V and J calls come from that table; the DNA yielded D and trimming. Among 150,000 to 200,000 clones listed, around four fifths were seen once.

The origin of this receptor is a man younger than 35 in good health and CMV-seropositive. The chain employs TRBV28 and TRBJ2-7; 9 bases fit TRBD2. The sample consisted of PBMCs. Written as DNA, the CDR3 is TGTGCCAGCAGTTCGCTAGCGGGATCGAGAAACGAGCAGTACTTC. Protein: CASSSLAGSRNEQYF.